Detailed here is one T cell receptor (beta chain). This record belongs to a study of blood T cell repertoires in COVID-19. Study background: COVID-19 samples collected from the United States, Italy and Spain covered acute and convalescent phases. T cells, B-cell-depleted T cells, or PBMCs provided the cDNA or gDNA that served as material.

Per the germline V gene, CDR1 is SNHLY and CDR2 is FYNNEI. The CDR3 is made up of 14 amino acids. After removal of 5 bases from V and 4 bases from J, the junction contained 6 bases not matched to a gene. Methods used by the authors: Researchers report that nucleated cell counts were estimated from reference gene primer amplification. The table came from immunoSEQ multiplex PCR; TCRdb's copy has only in-frame clones and leaves some out. V, J and clone size reflect that table, while D and trimming were determined from the DNA. The data show approximately 150,000 clones, with roughly 87% seen just once and around 1.6% held by the top ten.

This TCR was recovered from a human donor in a cohort sampled during active COVID-19. The chain is built from TRBV2 and TRBJ1-2; 8 bases are shared with TRBD1. The source material was peripheral blood. CDR3 amino acids: CASSQQGVGYGYTF. CDR3 DNA: TGTGCCAGCAGTCAACAGGGGGTTGGCTATGGCTACACCTTC.